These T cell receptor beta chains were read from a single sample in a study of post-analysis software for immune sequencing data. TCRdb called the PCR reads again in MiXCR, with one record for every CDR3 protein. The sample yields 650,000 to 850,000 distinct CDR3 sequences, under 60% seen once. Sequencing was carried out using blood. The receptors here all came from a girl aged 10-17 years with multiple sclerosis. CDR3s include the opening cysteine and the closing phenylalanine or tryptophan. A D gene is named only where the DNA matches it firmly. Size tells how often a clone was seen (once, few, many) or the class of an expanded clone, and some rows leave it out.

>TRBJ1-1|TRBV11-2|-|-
TGTGCCAGCAGCCAGCGGGTGGGCAGGCTGAACACTGAAGCTTTCTTT
CASSQRVGRLNTEAFF
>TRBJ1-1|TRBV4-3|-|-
TGCGCCAGCAGCCAGGGACTTATGGTCGCTGAAGCTTTCTTT
CASSQGLMVAEAFF
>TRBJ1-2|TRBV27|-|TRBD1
TGTGCCAGCAGGATACAGGGGGGGGGCCATGGCTACACCTTC
CASRIQGGGHGYTF
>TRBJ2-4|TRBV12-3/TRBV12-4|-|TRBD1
TGTGCCAGCAGTTTTAGGGGGCTGGGGGAGCAGTACTTC
CASSFRGLGEQYF
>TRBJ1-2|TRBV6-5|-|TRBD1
TGTGCCAGCAGTTACTCAGCGGGACAGGGCCTCTATGGCTACACCTTC
CASSYSAGQGLYGYTF
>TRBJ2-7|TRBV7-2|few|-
TGTGCCAGCAGCTTAGGGCGAGAGAACGAGCAGTACTTC
CASSLGRENEQYF
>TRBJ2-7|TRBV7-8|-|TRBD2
TGTGCCAGCAGCTTAGGAAGGACTTTGGGGCTAGCGGGCTCCTACGAGCAGTACTTC
CASSLGRTLGLAGSYEQYF
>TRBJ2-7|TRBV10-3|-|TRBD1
TGTGCCATCAGTGAGGCCCACAGGGGGCCCAACGAGCAGTACTTC
CAISEAHRGPNEQYF
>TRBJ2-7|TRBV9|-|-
TGTGCCAGCAGCGTAGGGCATTCTGGGGAGCAGTACTTC
CASSVGHSGEQYF
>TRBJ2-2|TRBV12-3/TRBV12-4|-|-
TGTGCCAGCAGTTCCCAGACGGGGCCCGGGGAGCTGTTTTTT
CASSSQTGPGELFF
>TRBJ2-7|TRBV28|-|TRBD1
TGTGCCAGCAGTCCGCCACGGACAGGGTGGGTCACCTACGAGCAGTACTTC
CASSPPRTGWVTYEQYF
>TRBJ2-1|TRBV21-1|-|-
TGTGCCAGCAGCAAAGGGCCCAAGTGGCGGGATGAGCAGTTCTTC
CASSKGPKWRDEQFF
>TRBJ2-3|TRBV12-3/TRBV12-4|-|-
TGTGCCAGCAGTTTAGATCTCGCAGGCCTCACAGATACGCAGTATTTT
CASSLDLAGLTDTQYF
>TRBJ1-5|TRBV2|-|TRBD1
TGTGCCAGCAGTGCCAGCAGGGGGCTTAATCAGCCCCAGCATTTT
CASSASRGLNQPQHF
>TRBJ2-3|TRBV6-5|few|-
TGTGCCAGCAGTCACCCCAGGGAGACGGCTAGCACAGATACGCAGTATTTT
CASSHPRETASTDTQYF
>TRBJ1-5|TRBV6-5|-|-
TGTGCCAGCAGCCGGTCAGCAGGGAGGTTTCATCCCCAGCATTTT
CASSRSAGRFHPQHF
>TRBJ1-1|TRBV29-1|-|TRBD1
TGCAGCGTTACGACGTGGGACAGGGGGGCTGAAGCTTTCTTT
CSVTTWDRGAEAFF
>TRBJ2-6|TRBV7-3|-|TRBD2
TGTGCCAGCAGCTTACCGGCTAGCGGGAGGTCTAGCTCTGGGGTCAACGTCCTGACTTTC
CASSLPASGRSSSGVNVLTF
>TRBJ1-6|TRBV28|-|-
TGTGCCAGCAGTCCTCCGGAGGGGGGCGGATCACCCCTCCACTTT
CASSPPEGGGSPLHF
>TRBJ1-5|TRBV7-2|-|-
TGTGCCAGCAGCCCGAGGGGTGTCAGTCAGCCCCAGCATTTT
CASSPRGVSQPQHF